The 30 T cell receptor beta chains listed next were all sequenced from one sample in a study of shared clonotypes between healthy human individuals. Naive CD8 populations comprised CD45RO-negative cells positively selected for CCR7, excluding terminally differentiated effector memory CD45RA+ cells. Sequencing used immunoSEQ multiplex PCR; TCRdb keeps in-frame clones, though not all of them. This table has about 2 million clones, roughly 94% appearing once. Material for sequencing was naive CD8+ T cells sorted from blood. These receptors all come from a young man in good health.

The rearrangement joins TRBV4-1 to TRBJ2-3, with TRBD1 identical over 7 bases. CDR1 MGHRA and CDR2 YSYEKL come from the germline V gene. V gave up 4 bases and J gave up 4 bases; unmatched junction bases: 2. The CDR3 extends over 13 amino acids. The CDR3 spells CASSPDRSDTQYF. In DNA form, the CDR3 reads TGCGCCAGCAGCCCGGACAGGTCAGATACGCAGTATTTT.

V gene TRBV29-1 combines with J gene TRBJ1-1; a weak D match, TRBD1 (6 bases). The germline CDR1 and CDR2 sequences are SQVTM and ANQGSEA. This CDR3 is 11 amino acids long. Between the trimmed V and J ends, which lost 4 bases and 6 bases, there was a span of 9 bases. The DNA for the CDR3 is TGCAGCGTTGGGGGGGCACCTGAAGCTTTCTTT. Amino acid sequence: CSVGGAPEAFF.

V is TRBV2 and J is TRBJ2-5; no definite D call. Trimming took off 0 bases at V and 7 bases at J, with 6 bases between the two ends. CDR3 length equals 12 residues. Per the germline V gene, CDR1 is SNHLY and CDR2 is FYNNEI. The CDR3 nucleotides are TGTGCCAGCAGTGAAGCGACGTGGACCCAGTACTTC. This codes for CASSEATWTQYF. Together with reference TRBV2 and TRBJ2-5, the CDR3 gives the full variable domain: EPEVTQTPSHQVTQMGQEVILRCVPISNHLYFYWYRQILGQKVEFLVSFYNNEISEKSEIFDDQFSVERPDGSNFTLKIRSTKLEDSAMYFCASSEATWTQYFGPGTRLLVL.

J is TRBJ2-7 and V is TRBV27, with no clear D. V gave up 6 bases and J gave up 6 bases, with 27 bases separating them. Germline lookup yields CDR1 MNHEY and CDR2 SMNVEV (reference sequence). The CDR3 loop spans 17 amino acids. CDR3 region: CASRTRPTPGPYFEQYF. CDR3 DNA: TGTGCCAGCAGGACACGGCCTACCCCTGGGCCTTACTTCGAGCAGTACTTC.

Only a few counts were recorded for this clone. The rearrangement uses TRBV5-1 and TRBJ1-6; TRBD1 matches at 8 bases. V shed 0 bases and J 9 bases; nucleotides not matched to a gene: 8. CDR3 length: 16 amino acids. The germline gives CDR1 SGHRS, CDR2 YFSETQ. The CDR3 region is CASSLGSGQGGSPLHF. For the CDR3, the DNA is TGCGCCAGCAGCTTGGGTTCAGGACAGGGTGGTTCACCCCTCCACTTT. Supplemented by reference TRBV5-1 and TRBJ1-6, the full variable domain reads KAGVTQTPRYLIKTRGQQVTLSCSPISGHRSVSWYQQTPGQGLQFLFEYFSETQRNKGNFPGRFSGRQFSNSRSEMNVSTLELGDSALYLCASSLGSGQGGSPLHFGNGTRLTVT.

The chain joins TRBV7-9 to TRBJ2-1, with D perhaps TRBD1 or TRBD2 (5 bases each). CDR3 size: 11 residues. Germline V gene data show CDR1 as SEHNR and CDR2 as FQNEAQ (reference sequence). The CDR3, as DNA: TGTGCGGGGGTTAACTACAATGAGCAGTTCTTC. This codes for CAGVNYNEQFF.

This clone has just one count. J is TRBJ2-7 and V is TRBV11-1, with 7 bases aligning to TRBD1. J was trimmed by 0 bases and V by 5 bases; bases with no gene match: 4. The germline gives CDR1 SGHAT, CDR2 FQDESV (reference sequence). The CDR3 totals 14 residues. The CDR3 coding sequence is TGTGCCAGCAGCCTTGGACAGGCCTCCTACGAGCAGTACTTC. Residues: CASSLGQASYEQYF.

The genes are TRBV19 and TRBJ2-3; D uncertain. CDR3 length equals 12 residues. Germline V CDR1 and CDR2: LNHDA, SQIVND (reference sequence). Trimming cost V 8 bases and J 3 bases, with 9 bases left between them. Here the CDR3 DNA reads TGTGCCAGTTCGCAGAGAACAGATACGCAGTATTTT. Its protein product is CASSQRTDTQYF.

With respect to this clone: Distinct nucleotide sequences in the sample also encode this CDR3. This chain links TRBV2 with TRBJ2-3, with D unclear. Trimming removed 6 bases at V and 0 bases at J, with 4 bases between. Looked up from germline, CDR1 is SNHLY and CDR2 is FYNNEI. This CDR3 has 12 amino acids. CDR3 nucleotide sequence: TGTGCCAGCAGCCCGAGCACAGATACGCAGTATTTT. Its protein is CASSPSTDTQYF.

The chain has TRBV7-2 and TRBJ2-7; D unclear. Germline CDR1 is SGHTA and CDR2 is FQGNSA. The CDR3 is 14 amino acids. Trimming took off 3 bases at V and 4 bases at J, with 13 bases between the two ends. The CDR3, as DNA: TGTGCCAGCAGCTTCTCGAACGTCGGTTACGAGCAGTACTTC. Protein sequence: CASSFSNVGYEQYF.

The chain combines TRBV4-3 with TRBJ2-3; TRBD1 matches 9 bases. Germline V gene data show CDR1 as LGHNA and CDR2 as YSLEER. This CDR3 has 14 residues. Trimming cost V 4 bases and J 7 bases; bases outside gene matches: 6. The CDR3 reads CASSRRDRENTQYF. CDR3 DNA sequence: TGCGCCAGCAGCCGCCGGGACAGGGAAAATACGCAGTATTTT.

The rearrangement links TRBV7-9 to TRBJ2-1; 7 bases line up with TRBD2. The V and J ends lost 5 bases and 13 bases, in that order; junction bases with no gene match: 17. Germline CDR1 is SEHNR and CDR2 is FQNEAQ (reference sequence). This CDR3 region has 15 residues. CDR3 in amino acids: CASSSIREDPIVQFF. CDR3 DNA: TGTGCCAGCAGCAGTATCCGGGAGGACCCAATCGTCCAGTTCTTC.

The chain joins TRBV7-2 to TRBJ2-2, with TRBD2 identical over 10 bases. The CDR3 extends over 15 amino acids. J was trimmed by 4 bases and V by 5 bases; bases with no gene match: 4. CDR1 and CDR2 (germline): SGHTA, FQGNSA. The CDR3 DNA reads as TGTGCCAGCAGCATTTTAGCGGGAGGCACCGGGGAGCTGTTTTTT. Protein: CASSILAGGTGELFF.

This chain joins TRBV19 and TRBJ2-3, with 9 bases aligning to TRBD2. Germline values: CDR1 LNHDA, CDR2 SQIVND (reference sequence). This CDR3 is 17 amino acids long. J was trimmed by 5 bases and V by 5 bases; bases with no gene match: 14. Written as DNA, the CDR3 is TGTGCCAGTAGTCCCCTAGGTGGCGGGAGGGAACAAGATACGCAGTATTTT. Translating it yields CASSPLGGGREQDTQYF. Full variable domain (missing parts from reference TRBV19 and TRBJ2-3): DGGITQSPKYLFRKEGQNVTLSCEQNLNHDAMYWYRQDPGQGLRLIYYSQIVNDFQKGDIAEGYSVSREKKESFPLTVTSAQKNPTAFYLCASSPLGGGREQDTQYFGPGTRLTVL.

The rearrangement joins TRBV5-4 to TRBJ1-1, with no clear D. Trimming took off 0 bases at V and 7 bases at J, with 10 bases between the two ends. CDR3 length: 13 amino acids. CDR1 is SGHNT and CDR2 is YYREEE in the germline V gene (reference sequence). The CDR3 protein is CASSLGQPSEAFF. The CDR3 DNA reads TGTGCCAGCAGCTTGGGGCAGCCAAGTGAAGCTTTCTTT.

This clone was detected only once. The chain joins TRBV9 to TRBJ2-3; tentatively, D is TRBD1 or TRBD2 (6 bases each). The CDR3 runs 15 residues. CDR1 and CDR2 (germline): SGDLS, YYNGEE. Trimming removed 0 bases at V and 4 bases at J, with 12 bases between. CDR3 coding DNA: TGTGCCAGCAGCGTAGAAGGGGGGAACCCAGATACGCAGTATTTT. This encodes CASSVEGGNPDTQYF.

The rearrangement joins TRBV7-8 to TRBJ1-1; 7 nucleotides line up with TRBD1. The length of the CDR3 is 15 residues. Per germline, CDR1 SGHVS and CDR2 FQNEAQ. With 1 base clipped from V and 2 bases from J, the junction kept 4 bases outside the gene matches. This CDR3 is CASSLGGDSNTEAFF. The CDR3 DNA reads TGTGCCAGCAGCTTAGGCGGGGACAGCAACACTGAAGCTTTCTTT. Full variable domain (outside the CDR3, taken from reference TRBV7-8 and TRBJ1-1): GAGVSQSPRYKVAKRGQDVALRCDPISGHVSLFWYQQALGQGPEFLTYFQNEAQLDKSGLPSDRFFAERPEGSVSTLKIQRTQQEDSAVYLCASSLGGDSNTEAFFGQGTRLTVV.

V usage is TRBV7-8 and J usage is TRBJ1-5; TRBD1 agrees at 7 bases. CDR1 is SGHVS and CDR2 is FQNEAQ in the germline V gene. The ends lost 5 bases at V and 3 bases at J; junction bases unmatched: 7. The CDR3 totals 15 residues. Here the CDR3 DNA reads TGTGCCAGCAGCCCCTCGACAGGGCACAATCAGCCCCAGCATTTT. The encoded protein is CASSPSTGHNQPQHF.

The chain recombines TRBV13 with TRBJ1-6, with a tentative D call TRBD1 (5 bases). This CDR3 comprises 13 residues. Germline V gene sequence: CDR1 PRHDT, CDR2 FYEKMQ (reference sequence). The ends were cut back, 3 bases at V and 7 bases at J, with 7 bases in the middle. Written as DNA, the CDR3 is TGTGCCAGCAGCTTTGGGGCCAATTCACCCCTCCACTTT. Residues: CASSFGANSPLHF. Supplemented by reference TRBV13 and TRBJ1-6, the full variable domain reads AAGVIQSPRHLIKEKRETATLKCYPIPRHDTVYWYQQGPGQDPQFLISFYEKMQSDKGSIPDRFSAQQFSDYHSELNMSSLELGDSALYFCASSFGANSPLHFGNGTRLTVT.

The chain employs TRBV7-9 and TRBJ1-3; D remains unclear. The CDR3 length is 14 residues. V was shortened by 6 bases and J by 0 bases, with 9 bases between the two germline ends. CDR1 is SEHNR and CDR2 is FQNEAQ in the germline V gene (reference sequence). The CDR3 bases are TGTGCCAGCAGAGGACGGTCCTCTGGAAACACCATATATTTT. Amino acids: CASRGRSSGNTIYF.

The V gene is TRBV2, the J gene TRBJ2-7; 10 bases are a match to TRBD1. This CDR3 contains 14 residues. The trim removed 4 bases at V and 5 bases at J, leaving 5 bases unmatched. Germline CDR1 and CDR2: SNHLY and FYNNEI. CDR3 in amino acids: CASSGQGAPHEQYF. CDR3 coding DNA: TGTGCCAGCAGTGGACAGGGGGCGCCCCACGAGCAGTACTTC.

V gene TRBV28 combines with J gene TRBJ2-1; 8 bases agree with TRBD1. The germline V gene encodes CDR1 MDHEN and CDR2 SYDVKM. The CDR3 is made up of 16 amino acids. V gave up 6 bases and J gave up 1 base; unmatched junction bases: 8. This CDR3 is CASSFRQGISYNEQFF. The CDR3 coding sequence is TGTGCCAGCAGCTTCCGACAGGGGATTTCCTACAATGAGCAGTTCTTC. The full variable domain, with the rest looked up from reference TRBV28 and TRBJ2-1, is DVKVTQSSRYLVKRTGEKVFLECVQDMDHENMFWYRQDPGLGLRLIYFSYDVKMKEKGDIPEGYSVSREKKERFSLILESASTNQTSMYLCASSFRQGISYNEQFFGPGTRLTVL.

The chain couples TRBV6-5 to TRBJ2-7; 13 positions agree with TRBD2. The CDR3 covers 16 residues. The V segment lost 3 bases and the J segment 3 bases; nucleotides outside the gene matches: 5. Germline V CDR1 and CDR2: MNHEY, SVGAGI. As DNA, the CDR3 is TGTGCCAGCAGTTATTCCGGGACTAGCGGGAACTACGAGCAGTACTTC. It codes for CASSYSGTSGNYEQYF.

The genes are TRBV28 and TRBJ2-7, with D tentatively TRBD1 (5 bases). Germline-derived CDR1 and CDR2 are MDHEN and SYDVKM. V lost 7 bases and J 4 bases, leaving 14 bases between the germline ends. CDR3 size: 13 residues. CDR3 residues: CASTILGAYEQYF. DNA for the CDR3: TGTGCCAGCACCATTTTAGGGGCGTACGAGCAGTACTTC.

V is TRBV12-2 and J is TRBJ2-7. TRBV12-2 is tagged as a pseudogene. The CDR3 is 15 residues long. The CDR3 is CASRQRLILGDEQYF. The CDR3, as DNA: TGTGCAAGTCGCCAAAGGTTAATTCTCGGCGACGAGCAGTACTTC.

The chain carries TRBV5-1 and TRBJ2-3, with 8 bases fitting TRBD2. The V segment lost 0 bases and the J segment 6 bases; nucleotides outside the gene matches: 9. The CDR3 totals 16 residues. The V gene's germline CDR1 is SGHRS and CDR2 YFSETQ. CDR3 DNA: TGCGCCAGCAGCTTGGCCGAAGCGGGGGCCCCCGATACGCAGTATTTT. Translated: CASSLAEAGAPDTQYF. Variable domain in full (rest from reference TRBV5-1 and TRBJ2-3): KAGVTQTPRYLIKTRGQQVTLSCSPISGHRSVSWYQQTPGQGLQFLFEYFSETQRNKGNFPGRFSGRQFSNSRSEMNVSTLELGDSALYLCASSLAEAGAPDTQYFGPGTRLTVL.

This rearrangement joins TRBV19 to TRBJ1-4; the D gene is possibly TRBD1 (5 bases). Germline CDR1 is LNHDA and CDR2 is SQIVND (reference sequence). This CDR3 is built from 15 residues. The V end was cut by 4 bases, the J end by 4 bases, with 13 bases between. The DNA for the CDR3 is TGTGCCAGTAGTAAGCCGTCCGGGGGTAATGAAAAACTGTTTTTT. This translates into CASSKPSGGNEKLFF.

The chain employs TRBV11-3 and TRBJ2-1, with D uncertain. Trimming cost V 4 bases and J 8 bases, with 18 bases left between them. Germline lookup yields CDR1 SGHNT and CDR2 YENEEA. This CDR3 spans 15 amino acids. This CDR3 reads CASSSKTAVRDEQFF. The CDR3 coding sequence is TGTGCCAGCAGCTCCAAGACGGCCGTTAGGGATGAGCAGTTCTTC.

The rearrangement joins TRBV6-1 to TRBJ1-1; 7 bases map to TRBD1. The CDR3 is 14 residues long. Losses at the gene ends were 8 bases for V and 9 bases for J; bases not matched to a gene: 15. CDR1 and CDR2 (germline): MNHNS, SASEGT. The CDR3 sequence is CASSGTGLGQKAFF. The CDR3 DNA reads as TGTGCCAGCTCGGGGACTGGGTTGGGACAGAAAGCTTTCTTT.

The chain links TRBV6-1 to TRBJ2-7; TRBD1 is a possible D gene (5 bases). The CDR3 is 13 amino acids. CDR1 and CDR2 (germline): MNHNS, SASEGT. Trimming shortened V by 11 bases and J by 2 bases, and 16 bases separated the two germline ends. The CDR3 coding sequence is TGTGCCGCCAGGGATTACCTACCCTACGAGCAGTACTTC. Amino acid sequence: CAARDYLPYEQYF.